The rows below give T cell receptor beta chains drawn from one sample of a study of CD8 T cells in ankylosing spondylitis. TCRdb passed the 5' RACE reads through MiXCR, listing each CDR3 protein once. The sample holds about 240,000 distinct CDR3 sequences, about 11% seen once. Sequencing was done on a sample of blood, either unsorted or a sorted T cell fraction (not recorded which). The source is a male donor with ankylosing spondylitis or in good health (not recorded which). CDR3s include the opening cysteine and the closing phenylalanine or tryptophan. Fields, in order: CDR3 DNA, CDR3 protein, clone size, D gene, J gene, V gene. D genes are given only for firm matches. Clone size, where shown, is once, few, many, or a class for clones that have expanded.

TGCAGTGCTAGAGGAACAATGACAGGGATGGAGACCCAGTACTTC | CSARGTMTGMETQYF | many | TRBD1 | TRBJ2-5 | TRBV20-1
TGTGCCAGCAGCTTTTCGGAGGTTTACACTGAAGCTTTCTTT | CASSFSEVYTEAFF | many | . | TRBJ1-1 | TRBV7-6
TGTGCCATCAGTGTGACAGGGACGGGGTCTGAAAACATTCAGTACTTC | CAISVTGTGSENIQYF | many | TRBD1 | TRBJ2-4 | TRBV10-3
TGTGCCAGCTCCAGGGCCCGGGGTGAAAAACTGTTTTTT | CASSRARGEKLFF | . | . | TRBJ1-4 | TRBV18
TGCAGTGCCATGACTAGCGGGAGTAGAAAAAACATTCAGTACTTC | CSAMTSGSRKNIQYF | many | TRBD2 | TRBJ2-4 | TRBV20-1
TGCAGCGTCGCCGGGACAGTCACGACTTATGGCTACACCTTC | CSVAGTVTTYGYTF | . | TRBD1 | TRBJ1-2 | TRBV29-1
TGCAGGGGCCAGGGTCGGGGCCAATTGATCTATTCTAGCACAGATACGCAGTATTTT | CRGQGRGQLIYSSTDTQYF | . | . | TRBJ2-3 | TRBV20-1
TGTGCCAGCAGCTTAGACCCTTTTTCGGGGAGTAATGAGCAGTTCTTC | CASSLDPFSGSNEQFF | few | . | TRBJ2-1 | TRBV11-1
TGCGCCAGGACTGAGTGGAGCTCCTACGAGCAGTACTTC | CARTEWSSYEQYF | many | . | TRBJ2-7 | TRBV5-1
TGTGCCAGTAGTATTGGTCGGGAAACAGATACGCAGTATTTT | CASSIGRETDTQYF | . | . | TRBJ2-3 | TRBV19
TGCAGTGCTAGAGGGGACACCCGCAATCAGCCCCAGCATTTT | CSARGDTRNQPQHF | . | . | TRBJ1-5 | TRBV20-1
TGTGCCACCCAAGGCCACTCTGGAAACACCATATATTTT | CATQGHSGNTIYF | many | . | TRBJ1-3 | TRBV10-3
TGTGCCAGCAGTGATCAGGGGACCATCACAGATACGCAGTATTTT | CASSDQGTITDTQYF | . | . | TRBJ2-3 | TRBV2
TGTGCCACCAAGGAGATGGGGGGTACTGAAGCTTTCTTT | CATKEMGGTEAFF | many | . | TRBJ1-1 | TRBV24-1
TGTGCCAGCAGTGAAAAGGGAATGGATGAGCAGTTCTTC | CASSEKGMDEQFF | . | . | TRBJ2-1 | TRBV25-1
TGTGCCAGCAGCGCTGGTGGGACTAGCCGCTACGAGCAGTACTTC | CASSAGGTSRYEQYF | many | TRBD2 | TRBJ2-7 | TRBV5-5
TGCAGTGCGCCTACCATTAGCGGGAGAACAGATACGCAGTATTTT | CSAPTISGRTDTQYF | many | TRBD2 | TRBJ2-3 | TRBV20-1
TGTGCCAGCAGCGGCGGACTAGCACGTGAGCAGTTCTTC | CASSGGLAREQFF | . | TRBD2 | TRBJ2-1 | TRBV7-2
TGTGCCAGCAGCTTAACGGGAACTGCATACGAGCAGTACTTC | CASSLTGTAYEQYF | few | . | TRBJ2-7 | TRBV7-9
TGCGCCAGCAGCTTGGCGCCTAGCGGGCAAGAGACCCAGTACTTC | CASSLAPSGQETQYF | few | TRBD2 | TRBJ2-5 | TRBV5-1
TGCGCCAGCAGCTCCAGACTAGCGGACACAGATACGCAGTATTTT | CASSSRLADTDTQYF | many | TRBD2 | TRBJ2-3 | TRBV5-1
TGCGCCAGCAGTGAGAATGCCATCGGGACTGTGAACACTGAAGCTTTCTTT | CASSENAIGTVNTEAFF | many | . | TRBJ1-1 | TRBV10-1